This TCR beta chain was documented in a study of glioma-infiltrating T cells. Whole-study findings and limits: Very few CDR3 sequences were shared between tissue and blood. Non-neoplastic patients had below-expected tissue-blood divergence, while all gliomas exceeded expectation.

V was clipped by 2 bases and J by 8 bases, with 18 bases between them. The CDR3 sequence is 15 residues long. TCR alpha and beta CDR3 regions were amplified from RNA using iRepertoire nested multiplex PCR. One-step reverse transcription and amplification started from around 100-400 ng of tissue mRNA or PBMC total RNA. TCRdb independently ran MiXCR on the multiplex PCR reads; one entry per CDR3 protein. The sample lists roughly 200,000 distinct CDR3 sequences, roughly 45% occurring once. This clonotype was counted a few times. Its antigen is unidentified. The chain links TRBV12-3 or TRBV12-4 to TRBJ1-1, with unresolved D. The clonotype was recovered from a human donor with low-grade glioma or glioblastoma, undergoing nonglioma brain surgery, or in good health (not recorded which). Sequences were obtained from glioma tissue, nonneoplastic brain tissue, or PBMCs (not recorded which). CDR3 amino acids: CASSLYSSGNHEAFF. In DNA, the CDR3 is TGTGCCAGCAGTTTATATTCTTCGGGGAACCACGAAGCTTTCTTT.